The rows below give T cell receptor beta chains drawn from one sample of a study of blood T cell repertoires in COVID-19. The protocol was immunoSEQ multiplex PCR, while the TCRdb copy is restricted to in-frame clones and leaves out a portion. In the table there are around 170,000 clones, approximately 79% of which are singletons. Sample: peripheral blood. Source of these receptors: a woman older than 75 with acute or convalescent COVID-19. Both conserved end residues are part of each CDR3. The D gene is left open where the match is weak. A clone size is listed for some rows: how often the clone was seen (once, few, many), or a class if it is expanded.

J: TRBJ1-2
V: TRBV15
D: .
size: .
CDR3: CATSRGGFSNYGYTF
DNA: TGTGCCACCAGCAGAGGAGGGTTTTCTAACTATGGCTACACCTTC

J: TRBJ2-5
V: TRBV2
D: TRBD1
size: once
CDR3: CASTSDRAYQETQYF
DNA: TGTGCCAGCACCTCGGACAGGGCGTACCAAGAGACCCAGTACTTC

J: TRBJ1-4
V: TRBV18
D: .
size: .
CDR3: CASSPRASVEKLFF
DNA: TGTGCCAGCTCACCACGGGCCTCGGTTGAAAAACTGTTTTTT

J: TRBJ2-3
V: TRBV28
D: .
size: .
CDR3: CASSYAGKSTDTQYF
DNA: TGTGCCAGCAGCTATGCGGGAAAGAGCACAGATACGCAGTATTTT

J: TRBJ2-3
V: TRBV6-1
D: .
size: once
CDR3: CASSDRWDTQYF
DNA: TGTGCCAGCAGTGACCGGTGGGATACGCAGTATTTT

J: TRBJ1-2
V: TRBV5-4
D: .
size: .
CDR3: CASSLSQGLPNYGYTF
DNA: TGTGCCAGCAGCTTGAGTCAGGGACTGCCTAACTATGGCTACACCTTC

J: TRBJ1-4
V: TRBV2
D: TRBD1
size: .
CDR3: CVMKGAIEKLFF
DNA: TGTGTCATGAAGGGGGCGATTGAAAAACTGTTTTTT

J: TRBJ1-3
V: TRBV21-1
D: .
size: .
CDR3: CASSKTYEGVGDTIYF
DNA: TGTGCCAGCAGCAAAACTTACGAGGGAGTGGGTGACACCATATATTTT

J: TRBJ1-6
V: TRBV6-6
D: TRBD1
size: medium-sized
CDR3: CASSRTGGAEGSPLHF
DNA: TGTGCCAGCAGTCGAACAGGGGGCGCGGAAGGATCACCCCTCCACTTT

J: TRBJ1-6
V: TRBV6-5
D: .
size: .
CDR3: CASSYSPGLVPLHF
DNA: TGTGCCAGCAGTTACTCTCCCGGGTTAGTCCCCCTCCACTTT

J: TRBJ1-2
V: TRBV29-1
D: .
size: .
CDR3: CSYQACYTF
DNA: TGCAGTTACCAGGCATGCTACACCTTC

J: TRBJ2-7
V: TRBV28
D: .
size: .
CDR3: CASSPMGQGNYEQYF
DNA: TGTGCCAGCAGTCCAATGGGGCAGGGGAACTACGAGCAGTACTTC

J: TRBJ1-6
V: TRBV2
D: TRBD1
size: .
CDR3: CASSGGTADSPLHF
DNA: TGTGCCAGCAGTGGCGGGACAGCGGATTCACCCCTCCACTTT

J: TRBJ2-7
V: TRBV7-2
D: TRBD1
size: .
CDR3: CASSETLDRGQYEQYF
DNA: TGTGCCAGCTCTGAAACTCTGGACAGGGGGCAGTACGAGCAGTACTTC

J: TRBJ1-1
V: TRBV19
D: TRBD1
size: .
CDR3: CASSIDPGQGAGAFF
DNA: TGTGCCAGTAGTATAGATCCGGGACAGGGGGCCGGAGCTTTCTTT

J: TRBJ2-7
V: TRBV27
D: .
size: .
CDR3: CASSSSYEQYF
DNA: TGTGCCAGCAGCAGCTCCTACGAGCAGTACTTC

J: TRBJ1-4
V: TRBV3-1/TRBV3-2
D: TRBD1
size: .
CDR3: CASTKQGGKLFF
DNA: TGTGCCAGCACCAAACAGGGGGGCAAACTGTTTTTT

J: TRBJ2-2
V: TRBV5-5
D: .
size: .
CDR3: CASSLGARRNTGELFF
DNA: TGTGCCAGCAGCTTGGGAGCTCGTCGGAACACCGGGGAGCTGTTTTTT

J: TRBJ2-7
V: TRBV30
D: .
size: .
CDR3: CAYSPGHRDEQYF
DNA: TGTGCCTACTCCCCGGGCCACAGGGACGAGCAGTACTTC

J: TRBJ2-1
V: TRBV23-1
D: .
size: .
CDR3: CASSQSRGSYNEQFF
DNA: TGCGCCAGCAGTCAATCCCGGGGCTCCTACAATGAGCAGTTCTTC

J: TRBJ2-2
V: TRBV4-1
D: TRBD2
size: .
CDR3: CASSQALAGGGTGELFF
DNA: TGCGCCAGCAGCCAAGCACTAGCGGGAGGCGGCACCGGGGAGCTGTTTTTT

J: TRBJ2-2
V: TRBV28
D: TRBD2
size: .
CDR3: CASSFAGGDTGELFF
DNA: TGTGCCAGCAGTTTCGCGGGAGGGGACACCGGGGAGCTGTTTTTT